This T cell receptor (beta chain) comes out of a study of blood T cell repertoires in COVID-19. Looking at the study overall: The cDNA or gDNA used as material had been derived from T cells, B-cell-depleted T cells, or PBMCs.

Some clones are missing from TCRdb's copy, which holds only in-frame ones; the method was immunoSEQ multiplex PCR. The sample includes some 130,000 clones, roughly 85% of them seen just once. Per germline, CDR1 KGHDR and CDR2 SFDVKD. The CDR3 covers 15 residues. V dropped 5 bases and J dropped 6; count of bases not matched to a gene: 5. The sequencing sample was made of peripheral blood. This sequence originates from a man aged 55 to 70 with acute or convalescent COVID-19. The chain recombines TRBV24-1 with TRBJ2-1; 11 nucleotides match TRBD2. The CDR3 region is CATSGGLADSNEQFF. In DNA form, the CDR3 reads TGTGCCACCAGTGGGGGACTAGCGGACTCCAATGAGCAGTTCTTC.